This T cell receptor beta chain was sequenced in a study of T-cell reconstitution after alpha-beta-depleted transplantation in children. Unique molecular identifiers were incorporated into the prepared TCRbeta library. TCRdb used MiXCR to reprocess the PCR reads, holding one entry per CDR3 protein. Of 360,000 or so distinct CDR3 sequences listed, roughly 20% are singletons. This clonotype was observed a few times. J was trimmed by 2 bases and V by 5 bases; bases with no gene match: 9. This CDR3 has 15 amino acids. Germline lookup yields CDR1 LGHNA and CDR2 YSLEER. The sample here was PBMCs from the stem cell graft donor, taken from the stem cell graft. The V call is TRBV4-3, the J call TRBJ2-7, with 7 bases aligning to TRBD2. The TCR originated in a human donor who donated a stem cell graft to a child with acute myeloid leukemia. The DNA for the CDR3 is TGCGCCAGCAGCGTGCGTCCGGGAGGCCCCTACGAGCAGTACTTC. It specifies CASSVRPGGPYEQYF.